Below, 29 T cell receptor beta chains from the same sample are listed, as sequenced in a study of CD8+CD57+ T cells in acquired aplastic anemia. Researchers used genomic DNA as the template to profile TCR beta VDJ and CDR3. Via MiXCR, TCRdb re-called the reads, giving one row per CDR3 protein. The sample has approximately 170,000 distinct CDR3 sequences; about 53% are singletons. Sequencing was done on a sample of sorted CD4+, CD8+, or CD8+CD57+ T cells (not recorded which) from PBMCs. The receptors shown here come from a human donor in good health, serving as a control.

The V and J genes are TRBV29-1 and TRBJ1-1; possibly TRBD1 for D (5 bases). V was pared by 3 bases and J by 0 bases, with 8 bases between. CDR1 and CDR2 (germline): SQVTM, ANQGSEA. This CDR3 is built from 13 residues. CDR3 loop: CSVDAGLNTEAFF. As DNA, the CDR3 is TGCAGCGTTGATGCGGGGCTGAACACTGAAGCTTTCTTT.

This clonotype was counted only a few times. This sequence joins TRBV28 and TRBJ2-1, with a weak D call TRBD2 (7 bases). Germline V CDR1 and CDR2: MDHEN, SYDVKM. The CDR3 is made up of 15 amino acids. V was shortened by 5 bases and J by 3 bases, with 14 bases between the two germline ends. The CDR3 loop is CASSPSGGHYNEQFF. CDR3 coding DNA: TGTGCCAGCAGTCCTTCGGGGGGCCACTACAATGAGCAGTTCTTC.

The chain uses TRBV6-5 and TRBJ2-2; D might be TRBD1 (6 bases). In germline, CDR1 is MNHEY, CDR2 SVGAGI. The CDR3 consists of 14 residues. The V gene lost 11 bases and the J gene lost 6 bases, with 19 bases spanning the gap. The CDR3 nucleotides read TGTGCCGTCACCCGGGACACCTTCCCCGGGGAGCTGTTTTTT. Protein: CAVTRDTFPGELFF.

V is TRBV6-5 and J is TRBJ1-4; 7 bases agree with TRBD1. This CDR3 contains 14 residues. Germline assignment: CDR1 MNHEY and CDR2 SVGAGI. V trimming: 5 bases; J trimming: 4 bases; junction bases outside the gene matches: 4. The CDR3 DNA reads TGTGCCAGCAGTAGGGGGCCGTTTAATGAAAAACTGTTTTTT. This encodes CASSRGPFNEKLFF.

The genes are TRBV4-2 and TRBJ1-1, with a tentative D call TRBD1 (6 bases). The V and J ends lost 0 bases and 7 bases respectively, with 6 bases between them. Germline V gives CDR1 LGHNA, CDR2 YNFKEQ. This CDR3 region has 12 residues. CDR3 DNA: TGTGCCAGCAGCCAAGAAGGGGGTGAAGCTTTCTTT. It codes for CASSQEGGEAFF.

V and J are TRBV12-3 or TRBV12-4 and TRBJ2-3, with no clear D. Trimming cost V 6 bases and J 4 bases, with 8 bases left between them. CDR3 size: 12 residues. The CDR3 DNA reads as TGTGCCAGCAGCCCCCATCCAGATACGCAGTATTTT. Its translation is CASSPHPDTQYF.

In its sample, this clonotype was seen once. This chain connects TRBV5-1 to TRBJ2-3; 12 nucleotides match TRBD2. Matching the DNA end better, TRBJ2-5 makes the J call doubtful. Looked up from germline, CDR1 is SGHRS and CDR2 is YFSETQ. The CDR3 length is 16 residues. Here the CDR3 DNA reads TGCGCCAGCAGCTCACCTAGCGGGGGGGCCGGGGAGACCCAGTACTTC. It yields the protein CASSSPSGGAGETQYF.

This clonotype occurred many times. The DNA of the CDR3 is TGTGCCAGCAGCCGCTCCCCCGAGGGGTACCAAGAGACCCAGTACTTC. It yields the protein CASSRSPEGYQETQYF. The rearrangement links TRBV11-3 to TRBJ2-5; D could derive from TRBD1 or TRBD2 (5 bases each). Germline V gene sequence: CDR1 SGHNT, CDR2 YENEEA. The ends were cut back, 5 bases at V and 0 bases at J, with 16 bases in the middle. This CDR3 spans 16 amino acids.

There are a few counts of this clonotype. V and J are TRBV18 and TRBJ1-1; D not certain. Trimming took off 2 bases at V and 0 bases at J, with 16 bases between the two ends. This CDR3 has 17 amino acids. Germline-derived CDR1 and CDR2 are KGHSH and LQKENI. The CDR3 DNA sequence: TGTGCCAGCTCACCAAATGGAGGGTTCGGTATGAACACTGAAGCTTTCTTT. Its translation: CASSPNGGFGMNTEAFF. Filled out from reference TRBV18 and TRBJ1-1, the complete variable domain reads NAGVMQNPRHLVRRRGQEARLRCSPMKGHSHVYWYRQLPEEGLKFMVYLQKENIIDESGMPKERFSAEFPKEGPSILRIQQVVRGDSAAYFCASSPNGGFGMNTEAFFGQGTRLTVV.

This chain uses TRBV9 with TRBJ2-7; TRBD2 aligns across 8 bases. Per germline, CDR1 SGDLS and CDR2 YYNGEE. This CDR3 comprises 14 residues. The ends lost 4 bases at V and 6 bases at J; junction bases unmatched: 9. CDR3 nucleotides: TGTGCCAGCAGCCCGAGCAGCGGGGGAGCCGAGCAGTACTTC. Translation: CASSPSSGGAEQYF.

As concerns this clonotype: One base away lies a much larger clone, so this may be a sequencing read error. V gene TRBV12-3 or TRBV12-4 combines with J gene TRBJ1-1; 7 nucleotides agree with TRBD1. This CDR3 is built from 15 residues. The V segment lost 8 bases and the J segment 0 bases; nucleotides outside the gene matches: 9. The CDR3 DNA sequence: TGTGCCAGCGATATCAGGGGGTCAATGAACACTGAAGCTTTCTTT. It encodes CASDIRGSMNTEAFF.

In this sample, this clonotype turned up many times. V gene TRBV4-3 combines with J gene TRBJ1-2; 9 bases are a match to TRBD1. CDR1 is LGHNA and CDR2 is YSLEER in the germline V gene. With V trimmed by 4 bases and J by 3 bases, 6 bases remained unmatched. There are 15 residues in the CDR3. CDR3 bases: TGCGCCAGCAGCCCCCGACAGGGGGGGGACTATGGCTACACCTTC. Amino acid sequence: CASSPRQGGDYGYTF.

The chain combines TRBV7-2 with TRBJ1-3; no clear D. The CDR3 extends over 15 amino acids. Trimming took 3 bases from V and 0 from J, leaving 9 bases between them. CDR1 and CDR2 from the germline V gene are SGHTA and FQGNSA. The CDR3 here is CASSLQAFSGNTIYF. The DNA for the CDR3 is TGTGCCAGCAGCTTGCAGGCTTTCTCTGGAAACACCATATATTTT.

Details on this clonotype: Here the CDR3 omits its conserved ending phenylalanine or tryptophan, so a read error is the likely source. Because the CDR3's place on the DNA is in doubt, the DNA is left out and the CDR3 is given as listed by TCRdb. The J gene is TRBJ2-7, the V gene TRBV2. Inclusive of both ends, the CDR3 amounts to 8 amino acids. Germline CDR1 reads SNHLY; CDR2 reads FYNNEI. The CDR3 reads CASSEGNQ.

The rearrangement links TRBV2 to TRBJ2-5; TRBD1 matches at 7 bases. The CDR3 is 14 amino acids. Germline CDR1 reads SNHLY; CDR2 reads FYNNEI. The V gene end was trimmed by 6 bases and the J gene end by 5 bases; junction bases not matched to a gene: 9. The CDR3 DNA sequence: TGTGCCAGCAGAGAGGGACAGTGTGGGGAGACCCAGTACTTC. Its protein product is CASREGQCGETQYF.

The chain's CDR3 is CASSTGQGGEQYV. CDR3 DNA: TGTGCCAGCAGCACGGGACAGGGGGGAGAGCAGTACGTC. The chain links TRBV7-6 to TRBJ2-7, with 11 bases that match TRBD1. Looked up from germline, CDR1 is SGHVS and CDR2 is FNYEAQ. V lost 5 bases, J lost 7 bases, and 4 bases stayed unmatched. The length of the CDR3 is 13 residues.

To note about this clonotype: One end of the junction fails to match germline, which may point to a read error. This chain connects TRBV7-9 to TRBJ2-7, with 10 bases fitting TRBD1. Germline V CDR1 and CDR2: SEHNR, FQNEAQ (reference sequence). CDR3 length: 11 residues. CDR3 DNA: TGTGCCAGCAGCGGACGGACAGGGGGACTCTTC. This gives the protein CASSGRTGGLF.

As for this clonotype: A much larger clone lies one base from this, so it may be a read error. The genes are TRBV14 and TRBJ2-1; no firm D call. Germline assignment: CDR1 SGHDN and CDR2 FVKESK. The CDR3 extends over 17 amino acids. Trimming stripped 4 bases from V and 0 bases from J, with 16 bases between. The CDR3 loop is CASSRATGQSSYNEQFF. The DNA of the CDR3 is TGTGCCAGCAGCCGAGCCACTGGGCAGAGCTCCTACAATGAGCAGTTCTTC.

This clonotype came up many times. The chain combines TRBV19 with TRBJ2-7; 9 bases match TRBD2. J gave up 0 bases and V 1 base, and 1 base lay outside the gene matches. The CDR3 length is 15 residues. CDR1 and CDR2 from the germline V gene are LNHDA and SQIVND (reference sequence). CDR3 nucleotide sequence: TGTGCCAGTAGTATAGGCGGGGGGGCCTCCTACGAGCAGTACTTC. Residues: CASSIGGGASYEQYF.

This clonotype was seen many times. This rearrangement joins TRBV7-9 to TRBJ1-2; 7 nucleotides match TRBD1. V was clipped by 5 bases and J by 1 base; unmatched bases: 1. CDR1 and CDR2 from the germline V gene are SEHNR and FQNEAQ (reference sequence). The CDR3 totals 13 residues. CDR3: CASSGTVNYGYTF. The CDR3 DNA follows: TGTGCCAGCAGCGGGACAGTTAACTATGGCTACACCTTC.

The chain joins TRBV12-3 or TRBV12-4 to TRBJ2-7; 12 nucleotides agree with TRBD2. The CDR3 spans 17 residues. V was pared by 6 bases and J by 0 bases, with 9 bases of the junction left unmatched. The DNA for the CDR3 is TGTGCCAGCAGCGCTAGCGGGGGGGGGACATCCTCCTACGAGCAGTACTTC. It translates to CASSASGGGTSSYEQYF.

The chain links TRBV24-1 to TRBJ2-1, with 9 bases aligning to TRBD2. The CDR3 has 13 amino acids. Germline V gene lookup returns CDR1 KGHDR and CDR2 SFDVKD. After removal of 10 bases from V and 6 bases from J, the junction contained 6 bases not matched to a gene. The CDR3 DNA reads TGTGCCACGGGGCGGGAGGGGCCCAATGAGCAGTTCTTC. Its protein is CATGREGPNEQFF.

Note on this clonotype: A clone one base away is much larger, so this may be a read error. The CDR3 region has the DNA TGCAGTGCTAGGGGACAAGACTACAATGGGCAGTTCTTC. Residues: CSARGQDYNGQFF. The V call is TRBV20-1, the J call TRBJ2-1, with D maybe TRBD1 (6 bases). Germline V lookup: CDR1 DFQATT, CDR2 SNEGSKA (reference sequence). This CDR3 contains 13 residues.

This clonotype was counted at least ten times. The V gene is TRBV7-2, the J gene TRBJ1-2; 10 bases agree with TRBD1. In germline, CDR1 is SGHTA, CDR2 FQGNSA. The V segment lost 5 bases and the J segment 6 bases; nucleotides outside the gene matches: 6. CDR3 length equals 14 residues. The DNA of the CDR3 is TGTGCCAGCAGCCCTGGGACAGGGGACAATGGCTACACCTTC. Protein sequence: CASSPGTGDNGYTF.

This clonotype was detected once. The gene calls are TRBV5-6 and TRBJ2-3; 7 positions agree with TRBD1. Unmatched junction bases numbered 6, after V lost 0 bases and J lost 8 bases. Germline assignment: CDR1 SGHDT and CDR2 YYEEEE. The CDR3 extends over 14 amino acids. This chain's CDR3 is CASSLVQGLGTQYF. The CDR3, as DNA: TGTGCCAGCAGCTTGGTACAGGGGTTGGGTACGCAGTATTTT.

This clonotype was counted ten times or more. The genes are TRBV6-2 or TRBV6-3 and TRBJ1-1; D is unclear. With 6 bases removed from V and 3 bases from J, the gap between germline ends came to 11 bases. Germline V CDR1 and CDR2: MNHEY, SVGEGT. The CDR3 spans 13 residues. CDR3 loop: CASRGNGDTEAFF. CDR3 in DNA: TGTGCCAGCAGGGGAAACGGGGACACTGAAGCTTTCTTT.

The chain carries TRBV5-8 and TRBJ1-5; D gene ambiguous. Trimming shortened V by 5 bases and J by 4 bases, and 13 bases separated the two germline ends. The length of the CDR3 is 14 residues. The V gene's germline CDR1 is SGHTS and CDR2 YDEGEE. The CDR3 reads CASRGKGTNQPQHF. CDR3 bases: TGTGCCAGCAGAGGTAAGGGAACGAATCAGCCCCAGCATTTT. The whole variable domain, filled in from reference TRBV5-8 and TRBJ1-5, reads EAGVTQSPTHLIKTRGQQATLRCSPISGHTSVYWYQQALGLGLQFLLWYDEGEERNRGNFPPRFSGRQFPNYSSELNVNALELEDSALYLCASRGKGTNQPQHFGDGTRLSIL.

The CDR3 DNA follows: TGCAGTACGGGGGCGGGTAGGGATAATTCACCCCTCCACTTT. It yields the protein CSTGAGRDNSPLHF. The chain links TRBV20-1 to TRBJ1-6; D is possibly TRBD1 (6 bases). V was clipped by 8 bases and J by 5 bases, with 16 bases between them. The CDR3 length is 14 residues. Germline values: CDR1 DFQATT, CDR2 SNEGSKA (reference sequence).

The V and J genes are TRBV9 and TRBJ2-3; weak D call: TRBD1 (6 bases). V shed 4 bases and J shed 7 bases, with 10 bases lying between them. The CDR3 has 12 residues. Germline V CDR1 and CDR2: SGDLS, YYNGEE. The CDR3: CASSWDKYTQYF. For the CDR3, the DNA is TGTGCCAGCAGCTGGGACAAATATACGCAGTATTTT.